The 32 T cell receptor beta chains listed next were all sequenced from one sample in a study of radiation and T cells in renal cell carcinoma. Sample time point: baseline pretreatment blood. Treatment indicated: 15 Gy SBRT to primary tumor, nephrectomy 4 weeks later. The table came from immunoSEQ multiplex PCR; TCRdb's copy has only in-frame clones and leaves some out. The sample contains some 140,000 clones, approximately 90% of which appear only once. The sample consisted of blood, taken from a patient whose treatment included radiotherapy and nephrectomy. The receptors originated from a woman aged 45-65 years with renal cell carcinoma.

The chain employs TRBV2 and TRBJ1-5; maybe TRBD1 (5 bases). Trimming cost V 9 bases and J 3 bases, with 15 bases left between them. Germline values: CDR1 SNHLY, CDR2 FYNNEI. This CDR3 is built from 14 residues. The CDR3 DNA is TGTGCCAGTACCAAGGACATCTACAATCAGCCCCAGCATTTT. This gives the protein CASTKDIYNQPQHF.

This chain joins TRBV14 and TRBJ2-1; D perhaps matches TRBD2 (5 bases). V was cut by 0 bases and J by 2 bases, with 11 bases left in between. The CDR3 loop spans 16 amino acids. Germline V gene lookup returns CDR1 SGHDN and CDR2 FVKESK. Here the CDR3 reads CASSQDAADAYNEQFF. The CDR3 DNA reads TGTGCCAGCAGCCAAGATGCAGCGGACGCCTACAATGAGCAGTTCTTC.

The chain combines TRBV13 with TRBJ2-2, with TRBD1 matching 9 bases. Germline assignment: CDR1 PRHDT and CDR2 FYEKMQ (reference sequence). V shed 5 bases and J 4 bases; nucleotides not matched to a gene: 8. This CDR3 spans 16 amino acids. The CDR3, as DNA: TGTGCCAGCAGCCCCTCCGGGACAGGGATCACCGGGGAGCTGTTTTTT. It encodes CASSPSGTGITGELFF.

This chain uses TRBV5-8 with TRBJ1-6; the D gene is possibly TRBD1 (5 bases). The germline V gene encodes CDR1 SGHTS and CDR2 YDEGEE. The CDR3 extends over 14 amino acids. V lost 0 bases and J 6 bases, leaving 7 bases between the germline ends. As DNA, the CDR3 is TGTGCCAGCAGCTTGGCGGGGGGTAATTCACCCCTCCACTTT. Its protein product is CASSLAGGNSPLHF.

V is TRBV29-1 and J is TRBJ2-5, with 8 bases fitting TRBD1. The CDR3 runs 13 residues. CDR1 is SQVTM and CDR2 is ANQGSEA in the germline V gene. Trimming removed 7 bases from V and 4 bases from J; junction bases left unmatched: 8. DNA for the CDR3: TGCAGCGCACGACAGGGGTCGGGAGAGACCCAGTACTTC. Encoded protein: CSARQGSGETQYF.

The chain combines TRBV9 with TRBJ2-1; TRBD2 matches 8 bases. V lost 0 bases to trimming and J lost 10 bases; unmatched junction nucleotides: 9. The CDR3 sequence is 15 residues long. Germline CDR1 is SGDLS and CDR2 is YYNGEE. The CDR3 DNA follows: TGTGCCAGCAGCGTAGCCCTCAGCGGGGGCCCCGAGCAGTTCTTC. This sequence encodes CASSVALSGGPEQFF.

The rearrangement links TRBV7-2 to TRBJ2-3; 7 nucleotides align to TRBD2. This CDR3 is built from 13 residues. Germline V gene sequence: CDR1 SGHTA, CDR2 FQGNSA. Trimming took 9 bases from V and 1 from J; bases not matched to a gene: 4. This CDR3 is CASTGGGTDTQYF. CDR3 DNA: TGTGCCAGTACGGGGGGTGGCACAGATACGCAGTATTTT.

The chain couples TRBV21-1 to TRBJ2-3; TRBD2 is the table's D call, not checked against the DNA. TRBV21-1 is a pseudogene segment. This CDR3 contains 22 residues. The chain's CDR3 is CASSCRTPPRTSGDRGTDTQYF. For the CDR3, the DNA is TGTGCCAGCAGCTGTAGGACACCGCCCCGGACTAGCGGGGACCGGGGCACAGATACGCAGTATTTT.

V usage is TRBV30 and J usage is TRBJ2-5, with 7 bases matching TRBD1. This CDR3 region has 16 residues. The ends lost 1 base at V and 2 bases at J; junction bases unmatched: 10. Germline V gene sequence: CDR1 GTSNPN, CDR2 SVGIG (reference sequence). The CDR3 bases are TGTGCCTGGAGTGCCTTAGGGACAGCGATACAAGAGACCCAGTACTTC. Translation: CAWSALGTAIQETQYF.

V gene TRBV5-8 combines with J gene TRBJ1-3; D unclear. Trimming left V 4 bases short and J 4 bases short, with 15 bases between. CDR3 length equals 15 residues. Germline-derived CDR1 and CDR2 are SGHTS and YDEGEE. CDR3 DNA: TGTGCCAGCAGCCGATCAGTAACTTACGGAAACACCATATATTTT. Its translation is CASSRSVTYGNTIYF.

This chain uses TRBV6-5 with TRBJ1-1; possibly TRBD1 for D (5 bases). Germline V lookup: CDR1 MNHEY, CDR2 SVGAGI. CDR3 size: 14 residues. The V end lost 7 bases, the J end lost 0 bases, and 12 bases lay between the germline ends. The CDR3 region has the DNA TGTGCCAGCAAAGTCACAGGAATGAACACTGAAGCTTTCTTT. This sequence encodes CASKVTGMNTEAFF.

This clone was observed a single time. The rearrangement joins TRBV5-6 to TRBJ1-1; D remains unclear. V was trimmed by 0 bases and J by 4 bases, leaving 10 bases between them. The CDR3 runs to 14 residues. Per germline, CDR1 SGHDT and CDR2 YYEEEE. The CDR3 protein is CASSLALRGTEAFF. The CDR3 DNA is TGTGCCAGCAGCTTGGCCTTACGGGGCACTGAAGCTTTCTTT. The full variable domain, with the rest looked up from reference TRBV5-6 and TRBJ1-1, is DAGVTQSPTHLIKTRGQQVTLRCSPKSGHDTVSWYQQALGQGPQFIFQYYEEEERQRGNFPDRFSGHQFPNYSSELNVNALLLGDSALYLCASSLALRGTEAFFGQGTRLTVV.

This sequence joins TRBV11-2 and TRBJ1-2; 9 nucleotides align to TRBD1. This CDR3 comprises 15 residues. CDR1 is SGHAT and CDR2 is FQNNGV in the germline V gene. Trimming at V came to 6 bases and at J to 2 bases, leaving 7 bases not matched to a gene. In nucleotides, the CDR3 is TGTGCCAGCAGACACCCAGGACAGGGGAACTATGGCTACACCTTC. This sequence encodes CASRHPGQGNYGYTF.

The chain carries TRBV19 and TRBJ1-5; D not certain. This CDR3 contains 16 residues. Germline assignment: CDR1 LNHDA and CDR2 SQIVND (reference sequence). The V end was cut by 2 bases, the J end by 4 bases, with 15 bases between. The chain's CDR3 is CASSIPSGSINQPQHF. CDR3 nucleotide sequence: TGTGCCAGTAGTATACCCTCCGGGAGCATAAATCAGCCCCAGCATTTT.

This chain uses TRBV10-2 with TRBJ1-6; TRBD1 might be the D (5 bases). Germline V gene sequence: CDR1 WSHSY, CDR2 SAAADI. Trimming took 8 bases from V and 16 from J, leaving 21 bases between them. CDR3 size: 13 residues. The CDR3 region is CASGERQKTMLHF. CDR3 DNA sequence: TGCGCCAGCGGGGAAAGACAGAAGACTATGCTCCACTTT.

V is TRBV9 and J is TRBJ2-4; 7 bases are a match to TRBD1. This CDR3 contains 15 residues. Germline V gene lookup returns CDR1 SGDLS and CDR2 YYNGEE. J gave up 8 bases and V 4 bases, and 12 bases lay outside the gene matches. The CDR3 loop reads CASSPSETGIYIQYF. DNA for the CDR3: TGTGCCAGCAGCCCATCCGAGACAGGGATATACATTCAGTACTTC.

This sequence joins TRBV7-2 and TRBJ1-1; maybe TRBD1 (6 bases). Germline V gene lookup returns CDR1 SGHTA and CDR2 FQGNSA. The CDR3 is made up of 15 amino acids. The V gene lost 5 bases and the J gene lost 0 bases, with 13 bases spanning the gap. The DNA of the CDR3 is TGTGCCAGCAGCGGATACAGGGCCCTGAACACTGAAGCTTTCTTT. Protein: CASSGYRALNTEAFF.

CDR3 in amino acids: CAISRITGQGSDEQFF. DNA of the CDR3: TGTGCCATCAGTAGAATTACGGGACAGGGGTCCGATGAGCAGTTCTTC. The rearrangement links TRBV10-3 to TRBJ2-1, with 10 positions matching TRBD1. Germline CDR1 and CDR2: ENHRY and SYGVKD. The CDR3 is made up of 16 amino acids. J was trimmed by 8 bases and V by 5 bases; bases with no gene match: 12.

V and J are TRBV11-2 and TRBJ2-5, with D possibly matching TRBD2 (5 bases). The V and J ends lost 1 base and 5 bases respectively, with 11 bases between them. The germline gives CDR1 SGHAT, CDR2 FQNNGV. CDR3 length equals 14 residues. The CDR3 bases are TGTGCCAGCAGCTTAGTGGGTCTAGCCGAGACCCAGTACTTC. Protein: CASSLVGLAETQYF.

The chain employs TRBV19 and TRBJ2-3, with 13 bases aligning to TRBD2. The junction had 7 bases not matched to a gene; V was cut back by 5 bases and J by 5 bases. CDR1 and CDR2 (germline): LNHDA, SQIVND (reference sequence). The CDR3 has 16 amino acids. The CDR3 region is CASSLQTSGGRDTQYF. The CDR3 DNA reads TGTGCCAGTAGTCTACAGACTAGCGGGGGGAGAGATACGCAGTATTTT.

The chain couples TRBV10-3 to TRBJ2-3; 11 nucleotides align to TRBD2. This CDR3 spans 15 amino acids. V gave up 7 bases and J gave up 7 bases; unmatched junction bases: 10. Germline V gene lookup returns CDR1 ENHRY and CDR2 SYGVKD. The CDR3 loop reads CAITKASGGPNTQYF. CDR3 DNA: TGTGCCATCACGAAAGCTAGCGGGGGGCCCAATACGCAGTATTTT.

The rearrangement joins TRBV6-1 to TRBJ1-1, with D perhaps TRBD1 (5 bases). The CDR3 extends over 14 amino acids. V was shortened by 0 bases and J by 6 bases, with 11 bases between the two germline ends. CDR1 is MNHNS and CDR2 is SASEGT in the germline V gene. CDR3 sequence (DNA): TGTGCCAGCAGTGAAGCTCCGGAGGGGCCTGAAGCTTTCTTT. It encodes CASSEAPEGPEAFF.

The table lists this clone with a count of one. The chain recombines TRBV5-4 with TRBJ2-7; TRBD1 or TRBD2 may be the D gene (5 bases each). CDR3 length equals 15 residues. CDR1 is SGHNT, CDR2 YYREEE, per germline (reference sequence). V gave up 1 base and J gave up 4 bases, with 15 bases separating them. CDR3 amino acids: CASSLLGVGLYEQYF. As DNA, the CDR3 is TGTGCCAGCAGCTTGCTGGGGGTGGGCCTGTACGAGCAGTACTTC.

V gene TRBV7-9 combines with J gene TRBJ2-5; 7 nucleotides align to TRBD1. Germline V gives CDR1 SEHNR, CDR2 FQNEAQ (reference sequence). V lost 0 bases and J lost 2; bases outside the gene matches: 3. This CDR3 is built from 15 residues. CDR3 in amino acids: CASSLAGTAQETQYF. The DNA of the CDR3 is TGTGCCAGCAGCTTAGCCGGGACAGCTCAAGAGACCCAGTACTTC.

Remarks on this clone: Other DNA sequences of this sample code for an identical CDR3. The V and J genes are TRBV5-1 and TRBJ1-1, with D perhaps TRBD1 (5 bases). CDR1 and CDR2 from the germline V gene are SGHRS and YFSETQ. There are 14 residues in the CDR3. V lost 0 bases and J lost 1, with 7 bases in between. Here the CDR3 reads CASSLDGGNTEAFF. The CDR3 bases are TGCGCCAGCAGCTTGGACGGGGGGAACACTGAAGCTTTCTTT. Combining the CDR3 with reference TRBV5-1 and TRBJ1-1 gives the whole variable domain KAGVTQTPRYLIKTRGQQVTLSCSPISGHRSVSWYQQTPGQGLQFLFEYFSETQRNKGNFPGRFSGRQFSNSRSEMNVSTLELGDSALYLCASSLDGGNTEAFFGQGTRLTVV.

V gene TRBV4-2 combines with J gene TRBJ1-4; the match to TRBD1 covers 9 bases. Germline V gene lookup returns CDR1 LGHNA and CDR2 YNFKEQ. After removal of 4 bases from V and 6 bases from J, the junction contained 6 bases not matched to a gene. The CDR3 has 15 residues. Here the CDR3 DNA reads TGTGCCAGCAGCCTTACAGGGGGCTATGATGAAAAACTGTTTTTT. Its translation: CASSLTGGYDEKLFF.

This chain connects TRBV2 to TRBJ2-5; 11 bases are shared with TRBD1. This CDR3 is 15 amino acids long. The germline V gene has CDR1 SNHLY and CDR2 FYNNEI. With V trimmed by 5 bases and J by 5 bases, 7 bases remained unmatched. CDR3 sequence (DNA): TGTGCCAGCAGTTTCCGGACAGGGGGCGGCGAGACCCAGTACTTC. This gives the protein CASSFRTGGGETQYF.

Concerning this clone itself: A read error may produce the germline difference seen at one junction end. The rearrangement links TRBV7-7 to TRBJ2-1; 8 nucleotides agree with TRBD2. Per germline, CDR1 SSHAT and CDR2 FNYEAQ (reference sequence). The CDR3 loop spans 15 amino acids. The CDR3 sequence: CASSLEAGGYNEQFF. The DNA of the CDR3 is TGTGCTAGCAGCTTAGAGGCGGGGGGATACAATGAGCAGTTCTTC.

This clone appeared once. V gene TRBV19 combines with J gene TRBJ2-2, with 7 bases identical to TRBD1. This CDR3 region has 15 residues. V was clipped by 6 bases and J by 4 bases; unmatched bases: 8. In germline, CDR1 is LNHDA, CDR2 SQIVND (reference sequence). The CDR3 DNA reads as TGTGCCAGTAGCTCCGGGCCAGGGGGCACCGGGGAGCTGTTTTTT. Protein sequence: CASSSGPGGTGELFF.

This clone was observed once. V is TRBV18 and J is TRBJ1-2; D uncertain. V lost 6 bases and J lost 3, with 11 bases in between. The CDR3 length is 13 residues. The germline CDR1 and CDR2 sequences are KGHSH and LQKENI. The CDR3 loop reads CASSTYVDYGYTF. The DNA of the CDR3 is TGTGCCAGCTCTACTTACGTGGACTATGGCTACACCTTC.

The chain carries TRBV19 and TRBJ1-1; no reliable D call. The V and J ends lost 6 bases and 1 base respectively, with 9 bases between them. The CDR3 length is 13 residues. Germline lookup yields CDR1 LNHDA and CDR2 SQIVND (reference sequence). The CDR3 reads CASRTAGNTEAFF. The CDR3 bases are TGTGCCAGTAGAACTGCAGGGAACACTGAAGCTTTCTTT.

The table lists this clone with a few counts. The rearrangement uses TRBV11-3 and TRBJ2-7; D tentatively reads TRBD1 or TRBD2 (5 bases each). The V and J ends lost 5 bases and 6 bases respectively, with 8 bases between them. The CDR3 consists of 11 residues. Germline V lookup: CDR1 SGHNT, CDR2 YENEEA. This CDR3 reads CASSHGGEQYF. CDR3 DNA: TGTGCCAGCAGCCATGGGGGCGAGCAGTACTTC.